Following are 10 T cell receptor beta chains from one sample sequenced in a study of blood T cells in healthy people across ages. It was with a sample-barcoded 5' primer and a J-beta primer mix that a second PCR of about 6 to 12 cycles was run. TCRdb re-called the 5' RACE reads through MiXCR, storing one row per CDR3 protein. The table has 700,000 to 950,000 distinct CDR3 sequences, roughly 60% seen once. Input material: blood. All receptors come from a man aged 30-40 years in good health.

The sample holds a few counts of this clonotype. The V gene is TRBV20-1, the J gene TRBJ2-1, with 7 bases fitting TRBD1. Germline-derived CDR1 and CDR2 are DFQATT and SNEGSKA (reference sequence). After removal of 4 bases from V and 8 bases from J, the junction contained 23 bases not matched to a gene. CDR3 length equals 18 residues. The CDR3 sequence is CSATSASSKTGPIDEQFF. The CDR3 DNA is TGCAGTGCTACGAGCGCCTCTTCTAAGACAGGGCCGATTGATGAGCAGTTCTTC.

The V call is TRBV7-9, the J call TRBJ2-2; D is ambiguous. The CDR3 totals 13 residues. The V end lost 4 bases, the J end lost 8 bases, and 11 bases lay between the germline ends. In germline, CDR1 is SEHNR, CDR2 FQNEAQ (reference sequence). CDR3 amino acids: CASSSTVWGELFF. The CDR3 DNA reads as TGTGCCAGCAGCTCGACCGTCTGGGGGGAGCTGTTTTTT.

V gene TRBV20-1 combines with J gene TRBJ2-1; 9 bases match TRBD2. V lost 6 bases and J lost 1; bases outside the gene matches: 7. Germline loops: CDR1 DFQATT, CDR2 SNEGSKA (reference sequence). The CDR3 spans 15 residues. As DNA, the CDR3 is TGCAGTGCCCGGATAGCGGGAGATTCCTACAATGAGCAGTTCTTC. Translated, it gives CSARIAGDSYNEQFF.

The rearrangement joins TRBV21-1 to TRBJ1-2; TRBD1 is the table's D call and was not checked against the DNA. TRBV21-1 is given as a pseudogene. The CDR3 spans 12 residues. CDR3 coding DNA: TGTGCCAGCAGCAAAGGGGAGCAGGCGAGCACCTTC. Translating gives CASSKGEQASTF.

At least ten counts were recorded for this clonotype. CDR3 in amino acids: CSGMAGVNEQFF. DNA for the CDR3: TGCAGCGGAATGGCGGGGGTCAATGAGCAGTTCTTC. V gene TRBV29-1 combines with J gene TRBJ2-1; 7 nucleotides align to TRBD2. CDR1 and CDR2 from the germline V gene are SQVTM and ANQGSEA. V shed 7 bases and J 6 bases; nucleotides not matched to a gene: 6. The CDR3 covers 12 residues.

This clonotype came up a few times. The V call is TRBV27, the J call TRBJ1-1, with 9 bases that match TRBD1. V was pared by 6 bases and J by 0 bases, with 11 bases of the junction left unmatched. The CDR3 loop spans 17 amino acids. In germline, CDR1 is MNHEY, CDR2 SMNVEV (reference sequence). The CDR3 sequence: CASSPTGGGEMNTEAFF. The CDR3 coding sequence is TGTGCCAGCAGCCCAACAGGGGGCGGGGAAATGAACACTGAAGCTTTCTTT.

The chain has TRBV7-2 and TRBJ2-5; D is uncertain. There are 15 residues in the CDR3. CDR1 and CDR2 (germline): SGHTA, FQGNSA. Trimming took off 4 bases at V and 2 bases at J, with 14 bases between the two ends. CDR3 amino acids: CASSSFGQPQETQYF. The CDR3 DNA is TGTGCCAGCAGCTCTTTCGGCCAGCCGCAAGAGACCCAGTACTTC.

This clonotype showed up just a few times. This chain links TRBV5-1 with TRBJ2-3; either TRBD1 or TRBD2 may supply D (5 bases each). This CDR3 contains 14 residues. The V gene lost 5 bases and the J gene lost 2 bases, with 12 bases spanning the gap. Germline V CDR1 and CDR2: SGHRS, YFSETQ. The CDR3: CASSLGRPTDTQYF. CDR3 nucleotide sequence: TGCGCCAGCAGTCTGGGACGGCCCACAGATACGCAGTATTTT.

This clonotype has just a few counts. The chain uses TRBV5-1 and TRBJ1-2; D gene ambiguous. The CDR3 consists of 13 residues. The V end was cut by 4 bases, the J end by 6 bases, with 13 bases between. CDR1 and CDR2 from the germline V gene are SGHRS and YFSETQ. The CDR3 loop is CASSPTLGNGYTF. The CDR3 DNA sequence: TGCGCCAGCAGCCCGACCCTGGGGAATGGCTACACCTTC.

About this clonotype: The junction differs from germline at one of its ends, possibly a read error. V and J are TRBV2 and TRBJ2-5; 9 bases match TRBD2. The CDR3 has 16 amino acids. CDR1 SNHLY and CDR2 FYNNEI come from the germline V gene. The CDR3 spells CASRLAGIGYQETQHF. CDR3 sequence (DNA): TGTGCCAGCAGGCTAGCGGGAATCGGGTACCAAGAGACCCAGCACTTC.